What follows are 16 T cell receptor beta chains derived from one specimen sequenced in a study of CD8 T cells in ankylosing spondylitis. The antigens these receptors bind are not known. Study findings and constraints: The study identified a TCR beta motif of roughly eight highly homologous variants that appeared characteristic of ankylosing spondylitis blood.

Via MiXCR, TCRdb re-called the 5' RACE reads, giving one row per CDR3 protein. The sample holds a few hundred thousand distinct CDR3 sequences, about 17% seen once. Source material: blood, either unsorted or a sorted T cell fraction (not recorded which). These receptors all come from a male donor with ankylosing spondylitis.

The V call is TRBV7-9, the J call TRBJ2-5; 9 positions agree with TRBD2. Germline assignment: CDR1 SEHNR and CDR2 FQNEAQ (reference sequence). CDR3 length: 16 amino acids. The junction had 5 bases not matched to a gene; V was cut back by 1 base and J by 2 bases. CDR3 protein: CASSLVGSGGQETQYF. The CDR3 nucleotides are TGTGCCAGCAGCTTAGTAGGCAGCGGGGGGCAAGAGACCCAGTACTTC.

The chain carries TRBV29-1 and TRBJ1-4, with a weak D call TRBD1 (5 bases). The length of the CDR3 is 13 residues. Trimming took 4 bases from V and 8 from J, leaving 14 bases between them. Germline CDR1 and CDR2: SQVTM and ANQGSEA. DNA for the CDR3: TGCAGCGTTGTAGAGGGGCGGTGGGAAAAACTGTTTTTT. Amino acid sequence: CSVVEGRWEKLFF. Looking up the rest from reference TRBV29-1 and TRBJ1-4 gives the full variable domain: SAVISQKPSRDICQRGTSLTIQCQVDSQVTMMFWYRQQPGQSLTLIATANQGSEATYESGFVIDKFPISRPNLTFSTLTVSNMSPEDSSIYLCSVVEGRWEKLFFGSGTQLSVL.

The chain links TRBV2 to TRBJ2-7; 7 bases are a match to TRBD2. Losses at the gene ends were 4 bases for V and 1 base for J; bases not matched to a gene: 13. This CDR3 spans 17 amino acids. Germline CDR1 is SNHLY and CDR2 is FYNNEI. In DNA, the CDR3 is TGTGCCAGCAGTGCACCCGCTTGGGCGGGAGAGTCCTACGAGCAGTACTTC. Translated, it gives CASSAPAWAGESYEQYF.

The chain combines TRBV4-1 with TRBJ2-4, with 8 bases identical to TRBD1. The CDR3 consists of 18 residues. The ends lost 0 bases at V and 7 bases at J; junction bases unmatched: 14. Germline-derived CDR1 and CDR2 are MGHRA and YSYEKL. CDR3 coding DNA: TGCGCCAGCAGCCAAGATACCGTCGTTACAGGGGGAAGGAACATTCAGTACTTC. Residues: CASSQDTVVTGGRNIQYF.

Here the CDR3 reads CASSLDLFDRGHGYTF. Written as DNA, the CDR3 is TGTGCCAGCAGCTTGGACCTTTTCGACAGGGGACATGGCTACACCTTC. V gene TRBV5-6 combines with J gene TRBJ1-2, with TRBD1 matching over 8 bases. The ends lost 0 bases at V and 6 bases at J; junction bases unmatched: 10. The CDR3 loop spans 16 amino acids. The germline CDR1 and CDR2 sequences are SGHDT and YYEEEE.

CDR3: CSARGLAVEYTGELFF. CDR3 in DNA: TGCAGTGCTAGAGGACTAGCGGTTGAATACACCGGGGAGCTGTTTTTT. The chain is built from TRBV20-1 and TRBJ2-2, with 9 bases fitting TRBD2. CDR1 and CDR2 from the germline V gene are DFQATT and SNEGSKA (reference sequence). The CDR3 is 16 residues long. V dropped 1 base and J dropped 3; count of bases not matched to a gene: 6.

The chain carries TRBV7-8 and TRBJ2-7, with a tentative D call TRBD2 (5 bases). V was trimmed by 5 bases and J by 1 base, leaving 18 bases between them. Germline loops: CDR1 SGHVS, CDR2 FQNEAQ. This CDR3 has 16 residues. The DNA of the CDR3 is TGTGCCAGCAGCCCGACCAGCGGCCACTTTTCCTACGAGCAGTACTTC. This sequence encodes CASSPTSGHFSYEQYF. The full variable domain, in which reference TRBV7-8 and TRBJ2-7 provide the parts outside the CDR3, is GAGVSQSPRYKVAKRGQDVALRCDPISGHVSLFWYQQALGQGPEFLTYFQNEAQLDKSGLPSDRFFAERPEGSVSTLKIQRTQQEDSAVYLCASSPTSGHFSYEQYFGPGTRLTVT.

The V and J genes are TRBV7-9 and TRBJ2-2; D assignment may be TRBD1 or TRBD2 (5 bases each). Between the trimmed V and J ends, which lost 5 bases and 1 base, there was a span of 14 bases. This CDR3 spans 16 amino acids. Germline loops: CDR1 SEHNR, CDR2 FQNEAQ (reference sequence). The CDR3 DNA reads TGTGCCAGCAGCCTCGGGGCCCCTGGGAACACCGGGGAGCTGTTTTTT. Translating it yields CASSLGAPGNTGELFF.

V is TRBV7-2 and J is TRBJ2-1; 13 nucleotides line up with TRBD2. The CDR3 runs to 15 residues. Germline CDR1 is SGHTA and CDR2 is FQGNSA. J gave up 6 bases and V 5 bases, and 4 bases lay outside the gene matches. CDR3: CASSELAGGFNEQFF. As DNA, the CDR3 is TGTGCCAGCAGCGAACTAGCGGGAGGGTTCAATGAGCAGTTCTTC.

The chain carries TRBV9 and TRBJ2-5, with 8 positions matching TRBD2. There are 14 residues in the CDR3. Germline V lookup: CDR1 SGDLS, CDR2 YYNGEE. Unmatched junction bases numbered 6, after V lost 3 bases and J lost 5 bases. The chain's CDR3 is CASSAFSSGETQYF. The CDR3 DNA sequence: TGTGCCAGCAGCGCTTTCTCTAGCGGGGAGACCCAGTACTTC.

The rearrangement links TRBV20-1 to TRBJ1-2, with D perhaps matching TRBD1 (6 bases). Trimming pared 0 bases from V and 4 bases from J, leaving 18 bases between. Per germline, CDR1 DFQATT and CDR2 SNEGSKA (reference sequence). The CDR3 has 16 residues. The CDR3: CSAREVQGASFYGYTF. CDR3 sequence (DNA): TGCAGTGCTAGAGAAGTACAGGGTGCCAGTTTCTATGGCTACACCTTC.

This clonotype was recorded a few times. J is TRBJ2-1 and V is TRBV7-3, with 9 nucleotides matching TRBD2. The germline V gene has CDR1 SGHTA and CDR2 FQGTGA. CDR3 length: 15 amino acids. The ends lost 5 bases at V and 6 bases at J; junction bases unmatched: 8. The CDR3 nucleotides read TGTGCCAGCAGCCTATCGGCGGGGGGGCCCAATGAGCAGTTCTTC. Amino acid sequence: CASSLSAGGPNEQFF. The full variable domain, its missing parts supplied by reference TRBV7-3 and TRBJ2-1, is GAGVSQTPSNKVTEKGKYVELRCDPISGHTALYWYRQSLGQGPEFLIYFQGTGAADDSGLPNDRFFAVRPEGSVSTLKIQRTERGDSAVYLCASSLSAGGPNEQFFGPGTRLTVL.

This clonotype was seen only a few times. This sequence joins TRBV5-1 and TRBJ2-1; TRBD1 matches at 8 bases. V was pared by 5 bases and J by 5 bases, with 9 bases of the junction left unmatched. This CDR3 spans 15 amino acids. Per the germline V gene, CDR1 is SGHRS and CDR2 is YFSETQ. This CDR3 is CASRVGQGGDNEQFF. DNA for the CDR3: TGCGCCAGCAGAGTCGGACAGGGCGGAGACAATGAGCAGTTCTTC.

This clonotype was counted many times. This chain links TRBV12-3 or TRBV12-4 with TRBJ2-3, with D tentatively TRBD2 (5 bases). CDR3 length: 13 amino acids. Trimming pared 7 bases from V and 1 base from J, leaving 9 bases between. CDR3 amino acids: CASTGKGTDTQYF. The DNA for the CDR3 is TGTGCCAGCACCGGGAAGGGCACAGATACGCAGTATTTT.

This clonotype was detected only a few times. The chain has TRBV6-5 and TRBJ2-2, with D hard to call. Germline V gives CDR1 MNHEY, CDR2 SVGAGI. The V end lost 4 bases, the J end lost 7 bases, and 7 bases lay between the germline ends. CDR3 length: 12 residues. The CDR3 loop reads CASSFTGGELFF. In DNA, the CDR3 is TGTGCCAGCAGTTTCACCGGCGGGGAGCTGTTTTTT.

This sequence joins TRBV4-2 and TRBJ2-7, with TRBD2 identical over 11 bases. The trim removed 0 bases at V and 6 bases at J, leaving 7 bases unmatched. Germline values: CDR1 LGHNA, CDR2 YNFKEQ. The CDR3 sequence is 16 residues long. The DNA for the CDR3 is TGTGCCAGCAGCCAAGATCCGGGGCTAGCGGGAGGCGAGCAGTACTTC. Residues: CASSQDPGLAGGEQYF.